The rows below give T cell receptor beta chains drawn from one sample of a study of T-cell memory formation after mild COVID-19. TCRdb ran MiXCR on the 5' RACE reads and lists one entry per CDR3 protein. This table has 250,000 to 350,000 distinct CDR3 sequences, approximately 19% appearing once. The sequencing sample was made of PBMCs or a T cell subset sorted from them (not recorded which). All receptors come from a man aged 18 to 35 who had mild COVID-19 (a few samples of this study predate the infection). Cell type and time point are not known. Each CDR3 is given with its conserved first and last residue. Each record gives: V gene, clone size, D gene, J gene, CDR3 DNA, CDR3 protein. D genes are given only for firm matches. Not all rows give a size; the values are once, few, many and, for expanded clones, a class.

>TRBV2|NA|NA|TRBJ2-2
TGTGCCAGCAGTGACAGGGACAACACCGGGGAGCTGTTTTTT
CASSDRDNTGELFF
>TRBV5-1|many|NA|TRBJ2-5
TGCGCCAGCGGATCCCTGGGGGGGGCCGGGGAGACCCAGTACTTC
CASGSLGGAGETQYF
>TRBV5-1|NA|TRBD1|TRBJ1-1
TGCGCCAGCAGCTTTGAGGGGGCGCGGCTCACTGAAGCTTTCTTT
CASSFEGARLTEAFF
>TRBV29-1|NA|NA|TRBJ2-1
TGCAGCGTTGAGAGGGGCTCCTACAATGAGCAGTTCTTC
CSVERGSYNEQFF
>TRBV7-2|NA|NA|TRBJ1-1
TGTGCCAGCAGCTTAAATAGGGGGACCACTGAAGCTTTCTTT
CASSLNRGTTEAFF
>TRBV10-2|NA|NA|TRBJ1-5
TGCGCCAGCAGTGAGTTAAATGCCGGGACTGCCTATCAGCCCCAGCATTTT
CASSELNAGTAYQPQHF
>TRBV18|NA|NA|TRBJ2-7
TGTGCCAGCTCACCTCCGGAAGGGGGACGGGGCGAGCAGTACTTC
CASSPPEGGRGEQYF
>TRBV5-6|few|TRBD1|TRBJ1-1
TGTGCCAGCAGTTCCTACAGGGGAGGCGCTTTCTTT
CASSSYRGGAFF
>TRBV12-3/TRBV12-4|NA|TRBD1|TRBJ2-7
TGTGCCAGCAGTTCTAGGACAGGGGATGGTGATGAGCAGTACTTC
CASSSRTGDGDEQYF
>TRBV28|NA|NA|TRBJ2-6
TGTGCCAGCGCCGGGGCCAACGTCCTGACTTTC
CASAGANVLTF
>TRBV5-4|few|TRBD2|TRBJ2-1
TGTGCCAGCAGAGGCGGGGGGGCGGTTGAGCAGTTCTTC
CASRGGGAVEQFF
>TRBV12-3/TRBV12-4|few|NA|TRBJ1-5
TGTGCCAGCGGGACCCGAACGAATCAGCCCCAGCATTTT
CASGTRTNQPQHF
>TRBV4-3|few|TRBD1|TRBJ2-2
TGCGCCAGCAGCCAAGACCAGGGGGCAACCGGGGAGCTGTTTTTT
CASSQDQGATGELFF
>TRBV12-3/TRBV12-4|once|NA|TRBJ2-6
TGTGCCAGCAGTTTGTGGGCTACTGGGGCCAACGTCCTGACTTTC
CASSLWATGANVLTF
>TRBV4-1|few|TRBD1|TRBJ1-2
TGCGCCAGCAGCCGGGACAGGGTGTATGGCTACACCTTC
CASSRDRVYGYTF
>TRBV4-3|few|NA|TRBJ2-3
TGCGCCAGCAGCCCGTACGAGGGAAATACGCAGTATTTT
CASSPYEGNTQYF
>TRBV9|few|NA|TRBJ2-3
TGTGCCAGCAGCGAGGAGGGGGGCGGGGGCACAGATACGCAGTATTTT
CASSEEGGGGTDTQYF
>TRBV5-6|NA|NA|TRBJ1-3
TGTGCCAGCAGCAAGGACAGCCGAAACACCATATATTTT
CASSKDSRNTIYF
>TRBV7-2|NA|NA|TRBJ2-1
TGTGCCAGCAGCTTCCGCGTTGTCAATGAGCAGTTCTTC
CASSFRVVNEQFF
>TRBV6-2/TRBV6-3|few|TRBD1|TRBJ1-1
TGTGCCAGCAGTTATTCCCCGGGACAGGGGAGCACTGAAGCTTTCTTT
CASSYSPGQGSTEAFF
>TRBV20-1|few|NA|TRBJ1-4
TGCAGTGCTAGTCCCGAAGGGGGAAGGGCGGAAAAACTGTTTTTT
CSASPEGGRAEKLFF
>TRBV7-2|NA|NA|TRBJ2-2
TGTGCCAGCAGCATATATAGTGTCGGGGAGCTGTTTTTT
CASSIYSVGELFF
>TRBV11-3|few|NA|TRBJ1-3
TGTGCCAGCAGCCTAAGAGGGGACTCTGGAAACACCATATATTTT
CASSLRGDSGNTIYF
>TRBV20-1|few|TRBD1|TRBJ1-2
TGCAGTGCTAGCTCCGGGACAGGGGGATTCTATGGCTACACCTTC
CSASSGTGGFYGYTF
>TRBV12-3/TRBV12-4|NA|NA|TRBJ2-7
TGTGCCAGCAGTTTTATAGGTGGCGGCGAGCAGTACTTC
CASSFIGGGEQYF
>TRBV29-1|once|NA|TRBJ1-2
TGCAGCGTTGAGGTAGGCCTCTATGGCTACACCTTC
CSVEVGLYGYTF
>TRBV12-3/TRBV12-4|NA|TRBD2|TRBJ2-5
TGTGCCAGCAGTAACTCTGGACTAGCGGGGGGGACCCGGGAGACCCAGTACTTC
CASSNSGLAGGTRETQYF
>TRBV4-1|NA|NA|TRBJ1-3
TGCGCCAGCAGCCAAGATCGTGGGGGGCTGGGAAACACCATATATTTT
CASSQDRGGLGNTIYF
>TRBV2|few|NA|TRBJ2-7
TGTGCCAGCAGGGGGAGCTCCTACGAGCAGTACTTC
CASRGSSYEQYF
>TRBV12-3/TRBV12-4|few|NA|TRBJ2-1
TGTGCCAGCAGGAAACCGGGCCAACCGTACAATGAGCAGTTCTTC
CASRKPGQPYNEQFF
>TRBV9|few|TRBD2|TRBJ2-2
TGTGCCAGCAGCGCGAGGATGACTAGCGGGCGCGGGGAGCTGTTTTTT
CASSARMTSGRGELFF
>TRBV18|NA|NA|TRBJ2-1
TGTGCCAGCTCACCACCGGGGGCAGGCGGAACGGGTGAGCAGTTCTTC
CASSPPGAGGTGEQFF
>TRBV12-3/TRBV12-4|NA|NA|TRBJ1-1
TGTGCCAGCAGTCCCGACGGCCCGAACACTGAAGCTTTCTTT
CASSPDGPNTEAFF
>TRBV15|few|NA|TRBJ2-2
TGTGCCACCAGCAGAGCCGGGGGTTCCGTCACCGGGGAGCTGTTTTTT
CATSRAGGSVTGELFF
>TRBV5-5|NA|NA|TRBJ2-7
TGTGCCAGCAGCCTCCTGGGGGACCGGGAGCAGTACTTC
CASSLLGDREQYF
>TRBV4-2|few|NA|TRBJ2-7
TGTGCCAGCAGCCGAGACATAGGACGGGACTCCTACGAGCAGTACTTC
CASSRDIGRDSYEQYF
>TRBV7-6|NA|NA|TRBJ2-5
TGTGCCAGCAGACAAGGAGTGACCCAGTACTTC
CASRQGVTQYF
>TRBV29-1|few|NA|TRBJ2-5
TGCAGCGTTGATATCATAGGGCTGGAGACCCAGTACTTC
CSVDIIGLETQYF
>TRBV6-2/TRBV6-3|few|NA|TRBJ2-7
TGTGCCAGCTCCTACGCCCGGGCCCACGAGCAGTACTTC
CASSYARAHEQYF
>TRBV2|few|TRBD1|TRBJ1-2
TGTGCCAGCACGTTGGGACAGGCTAACTATGGCTACACCTTC
CASTLGQANYGYTF